A single sample gave rise to the 29 T cell receptor beta chains below, sequenced in a study of shared clonotypes between healthy human individuals. Assay used: immunoSEQ multiplex PCR; TCRdb lists only in-frame clones, some missing. The sample carries 500,000 to 650,000 clones, 70% to 80% recorded once. The sample taken for sequencing was PBMCs. The receptor set was obtained from a woman aged 40 to 50 in good health. Some clones in this sample may be carry-over from other donors' samples.

Regarding this clone: With only one base between it and a far larger clone, this is likely a read error. The chain couples TRBV7-8 to TRBJ2-7, with TRBD1 matching over 12 bases. The CDR3 runs to 14 residues. In germline, CDR1 is SGHVS, CDR2 FQNEAQ. DNA of the CDR3: TGTGCCAGCAGCCAGGGACAGGGGGCAGGCGAGCAGTGCTTC. Its translation: CASSQGQGAGEQCF. The entire variable domain, with the rest obtained from reference TRBV7-8 and TRBJ2-7, is as follows: GAGVSQSPRYKVAKRGQDVALRCDPISGHVSLFWYQQALGQGPEFLTYFQNEAQLDKSGLPSDRFFAERPEGSVSTLKIQRTQQEDSAVYLCASSQGQGAGEQCFGPGTRLTVT.

The chain couples TRBV5-1 to TRBJ2-7; D not resolved. Germline values: CDR1 SGHRS, CDR2 YFSETQ. The V gene lost 5 bases and the J gene lost 2 bases, with 14 bases spanning the gap. There are 14 residues in the CDR3. The CDR3 loop is CASSANMGTYEQYF. CDR3 coding DNA: TGCGCCAGCAGTGCGAATATGGGTACCTACGAGCAGTACTTC. Full variable domain (remainder filled in from reference TRBV5-1 and TRBJ2-7): KAGVTQTPRYLIKTRGQQVTLSCSPISGHRSVSWYQQTPGQGLQFLFEYFSETQRNKGNFPGRFSGRQFSNSRSEMNVSTLELGDSALYLCASSANMGTYEQYFGPGTRLTVT.

Points on this clone: A clone one base away is much larger, so this may be a read error. J is TRBJ1-4 and V is TRBV25-1; no definite D call. The CDR3 runs to 16 residues. Germline CDR1 and CDR2: MGHDK and SYGVNS. The V end lost 4 bases, the J end lost 0 bases, and 12 bases lay between the germline ends. The CDR3: CASSAIGNTTNEKLFF. CDR3 coding DNA: TGTGCCAGCAGTGCTATAGGGAACACAACTAATGAAAAACTGTTTTTT.

V usage is TRBV2 and J usage is TRBJ1-2, with D perhaps matching TRBD1 (5 bases). CDR1 and CDR2 (germline): SNHLY, FYNNEI. The CDR3 loop spans 13 amino acids. V shed 8 bases and J shed 0 bases, with 10 bases lying between them. The CDR3 region has the DNA TGTGCCAGCCGACAGCAAACTAACTATGGCTACACCTTC. Amino acids: CASRQQTNYGYTF.

This clone was recorded once. The chain recombines TRBV6-5 with TRBJ2-1; D might be TRBD2 (7 bases). This CDR3 has 14 amino acids. Trimming removed 6 bases from V and 8 bases from J, with 17 bases in between. Germline V gene sequence: CDR1 MNHEY, CDR2 SVGAGI. The DNA for the CDR3 is TGTGCCAGCAGCCCCTCACGGGGGGCGTATGAGCAGTTCTTC. It is translated as CASSPSRGAYEQFF.

The genes are TRBV9 and TRBJ2-7; D gene ambiguous. The CDR3 loop spans 14 amino acids. From germline, CDR1 is SGDLS and CDR2 YYNGEE. V shed 0 bases and J shed 3 bases, with 10 bases lying between them. The CDR3 loop is CASSVAETDYEQYF. Here the CDR3 DNA reads TGTGCCAGCAGCGTAGCCGAGACCGACTACGAGCAGTACTTC. The complete variable domain, with remaining parts taken from reference TRBV9 and TRBJ2-7, reads DSGVTQTPKHLITATGQRVTLRCSPRSGDLSVYWYQQSLDQGLQFLIQYYNGEERAKGNILERFSAQQFPDLHSELNLSSLELGDSALYFCASSVAETDYEQYFGPGTRLTVT.

This chain links TRBV27 with TRBJ2-1, with D perhaps matching TRBD2 (5 bases). The germline CDR1 and CDR2 sequences are MNHEY and SMNVEV (reference sequence). Between the trimmed V and J ends, which lost 5 bases and 1 base, there was a span of 12 bases. This CDR3 comprises 15 residues. Here the CDR3 DNA reads TGTGCCAGCAGTCCCCGGGGTCGGTCCTACAATGAGCAGTTCTTC. Translated: CASSPRGRSYNEQFF.

This chain links TRBV28 with TRBJ1-2; D is unresolved. V lost 3 bases to trimming and J lost 5 bases, with 7 bases between them. Germline V lookup: CDR1 MDHEN, CDR2 SYDVKM. This CDR3 is 12 amino acids long. CDR3 sequence (DNA): TGTGCCAGCAGTTTTGGGTCTTATGGCTACACCTTC. Its translation is CASSFGSYGYTF.

This clone was counted only a few times. This chain links TRBV4-1 with TRBJ2-1; the D gene is possibly TRBD2 (5 bases). Trimming shortened V by 3 bases and J by 3 bases, and 18 bases separated the two germline ends. Germline CDR1 reads MGHRA; CDR2 reads YSYEKL. CDR3 length: 17 residues. The CDR3 region has the DNA TGCGCCAGCAGCCAGTCTTACCCTAGCTATAGCTACAATGAGCAGTTCTTC. Translating it yields CASSQSYPSYSYNEQFF.

The chain is built from TRBV6-6 and TRBJ2-3; D is uncertain. V lost 5 bases and J lost 2, with 8 bases in between. This CDR3 is built from 13 residues. Germline loops: CDR1 MNHNY, CDR2 SVGAGI (reference sequence). CDR3 coding DNA: TGTGCCAGCAGTAGACACCCCACAGATACGCAGTATTTT. Translating it yields CASSRHPTDTQYF.

The chain couples TRBV5-4 to TRBJ1-2, with D unresolved. The CDR3 spans 14 residues. The germline V and J ends were trimmed by 5 bases and 2 bases, with 13 bases remaining between them. Germline V gene lookup returns CDR1 SGHNT and CDR2 YYREEE (reference sequence). CDR3 residues: CASRDVVGNYGYTF. CDR3 coding DNA: TGTGCCAGCAGGGACGTGGTAGGGAACTATGGCTACACCTTC. The full variable domain, its missing parts supplied by reference TRBV5-4 and TRBJ1-2, is ETGVTQSPTHLIKTRGQQVTLRCSSQSGHNTVSWYQQALGQGPQFIFQYYREEENGRGNFPPRFSGLQFPNYSSELNVNALELDDSALYLCASRDVVGNYGYTFGSGTRLTVV.

The chain employs TRBV29-1 and TRBJ1-3; possible D gene TRBD1, 5 bases. Germline CDR1 reads SQVTM; CDR2 reads ANQGSEA. V was cut by 4 bases and J by 2 bases, with 12 bases left in between. CDR3 size: 14 residues. CDR3 amino acids: CSVVGEEAGNTIYF. In nucleotides, the CDR3 is TGCAGCGTTGTGGGGGAAGAGGCTGGAAACACCATATATTTT.

This chain links TRBV7-2 with TRBJ2-5; D ambiguous. The CDR3 is made up of 17 amino acids. CDR1 and CDR2 from the germline V gene are SGHTA and FQGNSA. V lost 1 base and J 0 bases, leaving 15 bases between the germline ends. The CDR3 reads CASSLDRPGDYQETQYF. CDR3 bases: TGTGCCAGCAGCTTAGATCGCCCAGGAGACTACCAAGAGACCCAGTACTTC.

The rearrangement uses TRBV15 and TRBJ2-7; 9 positions match TRBD2. V trimming: 6 bases; J trimming: 2 bases; junction bases outside the gene matches: 5. Germline V lookup: CDR1 LNHNV, CDR2 YYDKDF (reference sequence). CDR3 size: 14 residues. The CDR3 DNA sequence: TGTGCCACCAGGGATAGCGGGAGTACCTACGAGCAGTACTTC. Its translation: CATRDSGSTYEQYF.

This chain joins TRBV28 and TRBJ2-3, with D perhaps matching TRBD1 or TRBD2 (5 bases each). The germline CDR1 and CDR2 sequences are MDHEN and SYDVKM. The V gene lost 6 bases and the J gene lost 0 bases, with 13 bases spanning the gap. This CDR3 spans 15 amino acids. The CDR3 region has the DNA TGTGCCAGCAGACCTCCGGGACGGAGCACAGATACGCAGTATTTT. This sequence encodes CASRPPGRSTDTQYF.

The chain's CDR3 is CASSLSLGGGEETQYF. As DNA, the CDR3 is TGTGCCAGCAGCTTAAGTTTAGGAGGGGGCGAAGAGACCCAGTACTTC. The rearrangement uses TRBV7-9 and TRBJ2-5; maybe TRBD1 (7 bases). The germline gives CDR1 SEHNR, CDR2 FQNEAQ (reference sequence). This CDR3 has 16 amino acids. V shed 2 bases and J shed 3 bases, with 16 bases lying between them.

The rearrangement uses TRBV7-2 and TRBJ2-7; the match to TRBD2 covers 15 bases. V trimming: 5 bases; J trimming: 4 bases; junction bases outside the gene matches: 3. This CDR3 comprises 15 residues. The V gene's germline CDR1 is SGHTA and CDR2 FQGNSA. The CDR3 loop is CASSSGTSGRYEQYF. The CDR3 DNA is TGTGCCAGCAGCAGTGGGACTAGCGGGAGGTACGAGCAGTACTTC.

The V call is TRBV5-4, the J call TRBJ2-6; 8 positions agree with TRBD1. V lost 4 bases, J lost 0 bases, and 9 bases stayed unmatched. This CDR3 has 18 residues. Germline assignment: CDR1 SGHNT and CDR2 YYREEE (reference sequence). CDR3 protein: CASSPGQGRSSGANVLTF. In DNA form, the CDR3 reads TGTGCCAGCAGCCCTGGACAGGGACGAAGCTCTGGGGCCAACGTCCTGACTTTC. The full variable domain, with the rest looked up from reference TRBV5-4 and TRBJ2-6, is ETGVTQSPTHLIKTRGQQVTLRCSSQSGHNTVSWYQQALGQGPQFIFQYYREEENGRGNFPPRFSGLQFPNYSSELNVNALELDDSALYLCASSPGQGRSSGANVLTFGAGSRLTVL.

The V and J genes are TRBV5-4 and TRBJ2-5; 8 bases align to TRBD1. Germline loops: CDR1 SGHNT, CDR2 YYREEE (reference sequence). V shed 0 bases and J 5 bases; nucleotides not matched to a gene: 12. The length of the CDR3 is 17 residues. This CDR3 reads CASSLAGGRGHWETQYF. DNA of the CDR3: TGTGCCAGCAGCTTGGCAGGTGGCAGGGGGCATTGGGAGACCCAGTACTTC.

The rearrangement joins TRBV5-6 to TRBJ2-7; 9 nucleotides match TRBD1. The CDR3 is made up of 15 amino acids. The J segment lost 0 bases and the V segment lost 3 bases, leaving 4 bases of the junction unmatched. The germline CDR1 and CDR2 sequences are SGHDT and YYEEEE. The CDR3 DNA reads as TGTGCCAGCAGCTGGGGGACAGGGAGCTCCTACGAGCAGTACTTC. Its protein is CASSWGTGSSYEQYF. Filled out from reference TRBV5-6 and TRBJ2-7, the complete variable domain reads DAGVTQSPTHLIKTRGQQVTLRCSPKSGHDTVSWYQQALGQGPQFIFQYYEEEERQRGNFPDRFSGHQFPNYSSELNVNALLLGDSALYLCASSWGTGSSYEQYFGPGTRLTVT.

The gene calls are TRBV15 and TRBJ1-2; no clear D. This CDR3 has 15 residues. Germline V lookup: CDR1 LNHNV, CDR2 YYDKDF (reference sequence). The germline V and J ends were trimmed by 6 bases and 4 bases, with 18 bases remaining between them. Here the CDR3 DNA reads TGTGCCACCAGTTATAGTCAGACGAACCTCTATGGCTACACCTTC. Amino acid sequence: CATSYSQTNLYGYTF.

As concerns this clone: One base away lies a much larger clone, so this may be a sequencing read error. The sample has other DNA sequences that encode this CDR3 too. This chain uses TRBV7-2 with TRBJ1-1; D gene uncertain. This CDR3 comprises 13 residues. From germline, CDR1 is SGHTA and CDR2 FQGNSA. V was cut by 4 bases and J by 0 bases, with 6 bases left in between. The CDR3 spells CASSSNMNTEAFF. The CDR3 DNA reads TGTGCCAGCAGCTCCAACATGAACACTGAAGCTTTCTTT. The whole variable domain, filled in from reference TRBV7-2 and TRBJ1-1, reads GAGVSQSPSNKVTEKGKDVELRCDPISGHTALYWYRQSLGQGLEFLIYFQGNSAPDKSGLPSDRFSAERTGGSVSTLTIQRTQQEDSAVYLCASSSNMNTEAFFGQGTRLTVV.

This clone is medium-sized by share. Additional DNA sequences in this sample encode the identical CDR3. The chain recombines TRBV29-1 with TRBJ2-2; 10 nucleotides align to TRBD2. V lost 4 bases, J lost 6 bases, and 11 bases stayed unmatched. There are 16 residues in the CDR3. The germline V gene encodes CDR1 SQVTM and CDR2 ANQGSEA. The CDR3 region is CSVGASGSLLSGELFF. The CDR3 DNA reads as TGCAGCGTTGGGGCTAGCGGGAGCCTCTTGTCCGGGGAGCTGTTTTTT.

V is TRBV2 and J is TRBJ2-1, with D perhaps TRBD1 or TRBD2 (6 bases each). V lost 6 bases to trimming and J lost 4 bases, with 19 bases between them. Germline CDR1 is SNHLY and CDR2 is FYNNEI. The CDR3 consists of 16 residues. This CDR3 reads CASSKRQDGLYNEQFF. The CDR3 region has the DNA TGTGCCAGCAGCAAAAGACAGGATGGACTATACAATGAGCAGTTCTTC.

The rearrangement joins TRBV6-1 to TRBJ2-3, with 7 bases matching TRBD2. With V trimmed by 0 bases and J by 0 bases, 3 bases remained unmatched. The germline gives CDR1 MNHNS, CDR2 SASEGT. CDR3 length equals 16 residues. CDR3 DNA sequence: TGTGCCAGCAGTGAAGCGTTAGCGGGCAGCACAGATACGCAGTATTTT. It translates to CASSEALAGSTDTQYF.

Ten or more counts support this clone. The chain employs TRBV2 and TRBJ2-7, with TRBD1 as a possible D gene (5 bases). CDR1 SNHLY and CDR2 FYNNEI come from the germline V gene. This CDR3 contains 12 residues. With 4 bases removed from V and 4 bases from J, the gap between germline ends came to 8 bases. The CDR3 is CASSVSGYEQYF. The CDR3 DNA is TGTGCCAGCAGTGTTTCAGGGTACGAGCAGTACTTC. Full variable domain (remainder filled in from reference TRBV2 and TRBJ2-7): EPEVTQTPSHQVTQMGQEVILRCVPISNHLYFYWYRQILGQKVEFLVSFYNNEISEKSEIFDDQFSVERPDGSNFTLKIRSTKLEDSAMYFCASSVSGYEQYFGPGTRLTVT.

Note on this clone: The conserved final phenylalanine or tryptophan is absent from the CDR3, which likely points to a read error. The chain combines TRBV7-3 with TRBJ1-1; D is possibly TRBD1 (6 bases). This CDR3 is built from 13 residues. The germline CDR1 and CDR2 sequences are SGHTA and FQGTGA. V was trimmed by 6 bases and J by 10 bases, leaving 18 bases between them. CDR3 nucleotide sequence: TGTGCCAGCAGTTCAACAGGGAATGGGGGAGCTTTCCTT. Translated: CASSSTGNGGAFL.

The chain combines TRBV5-1 with TRBJ2-3, with D hard to call. The germline gives CDR1 SGHRS, CDR2 YFSETQ. Trimming left V 1 base short and J 0 bases short, with 9 bases between. The CDR3 length is 15 residues. The CDR3 region has the DNA TGCGCCAGCAGCTTGACCGAGATTAGCACAGATACGCAGTATTTT. It is translated as CASSLTEISTDTQYF.

The chain combines TRBV5-1 with TRBJ1-3; perhaps TRBD1 as D (6 bases). This CDR3 is 15 amino acids long. Germline CDR1 and CDR2: SGHRS and YFSETQ. The V end lost 4 bases, the J end lost 4 bases, and 15 bases lay between the germline ends. The CDR3 coding sequence is TGCGCCAGCAGCCTATCCGGGACAACCGGAAACACCATATATTTT. Protein product: CASSLSGTTGNTIYF.